The 7 T cell receptor beta chains below were found in one sample sequenced in a study of Graves' ophthalmopathy and Graves' hyperthyroidism. Amplified material comprised TCR beta CDR3 regions derived from RNA transcripts. HTBI primers were employed in first-round RT-PCR, then a second-round multiplex PCR followed. TCRdb recomputed calls from the multiplex PCR reads with MiXCR, one row per CDR3 protein. The table lists 57,000 or so distinct CDR3 sequences, more than 40% of them singletons, with over 4% in the top ten. The sample comprised peripheral blood. Source of these receptors: an adult woman with Graves' ophthalmopathy.

This clonotype was seen many times. The chain recombines TRBV2 with TRBJ2-7; D not certain. Germline lookup yields CDR1 SNHLY and CDR2 FYNNEI. V lost 5 bases and J lost 4, with 21 bases in between. The CDR3 covers 16 residues. The CDR3 loop is CASSRIPQPGLYEQYF. The CDR3 coding sequence is TGTGCCAGCAGTCGCATTCCACAACCAGGTTTATACGAGCAGTACTTC.

This clonotype has at least ten counts. This chain joins TRBV12-3 or TRBV12-4 and TRBJ2-1; 12 bases are a match to TRBD2. The CDR3 sequence is 15 residues long. With 6 bases clipped from V and 5 bases from J, the junction kept 5 bases outside the gene matches. DNA of the CDR3: TGTGCCAGCAGAATTACTAGCGGGAGGAACAATGAGCAGTTCTTC. Residues: CASRITSGRNNEQFF.

V is TRBV11-2 and J is TRBJ1-6; 7 nucleotides agree with TRBD1. Germline assignment: CDR1 SGHAT and CDR2 FQNNGV. Trimming cost V 5 bases and J 13 bases; bases outside gene matches: 11. The CDR3 runs to 14 residues. CDR3 residues: CASSLGRGREPLHF. CDR3 nucleotides: TGTGCCAGCAGCCTCGGGAGGGGGCGGGAGCCCCTCCACTTT. The variable domain in full, completed from reference TRBV11-2 and TRBJ1-6, reads EAGVAQSPRYKIIEKRQSVAFWCNPISGHATLYWYQQILGQGPKLLIQFQNNGVVDDSQLPKDRFSAERLKGVDSTLKIQPAKLEDSAVYLCASSLGRGREPLHFGNGTRLTVT.

The genes are TRBV18 and TRBJ1-1; D is possibly TRBD1 (5 bases). Trimming cost V 4 bases and J 6 bases, with 9 bases left between them. Per germline, CDR1 KGHSH and CDR2 LQKENI. This CDR3 has 12 residues. CDR3 sequence: CASSRRDPEAFF. In DNA form, the CDR3 reads TGTGCCAGCTCACGCAGGGACCCTGAAGCTTTCTTT. Based on the CDR3 plus reference TRBV18 and TRBJ1-1, the full variable domain is NAGVMQNPRHLVRRRGQEARLRCSPMKGHSHVYWYRQLPEEGLKFMVYLQKENIIDESGMPKERFSAEFPKEGPSILRIQQVVRGDSAAYFCASSRRDPEAFFGQGTRLTVV.

The V gene is TRBV7-9, the J gene TRBJ2-2; TRBD1 aligns across 7 bases. Germline V gene data show CDR1 as SEHNR and CDR2 as FQNEAQ (reference sequence). This CDR3 contains 16 residues. Trimming at V came to 2 bases and at J to 2 bases, leaving 5 bases not matched to a gene. The CDR3 region is CASSLFGQVNTGELFF. The DNA for the CDR3 is TGTGCCAGCAGCTTATTCGGACAGGTCAACACCGGGGAGCTGTTTTTT. Combining the CDR3 with reference TRBV7-9 and TRBJ2-2 gives the whole variable domain DTGVSQNPRHKITKRGQNVTFRCDPISEHNRLYWYRQTLGQGPEFLTYFQNEAQLEKSRLLSDRFSAERPKGSFSTLEIQRTEQGDSAMYLCASSLFGQVNTGELFFGEGSRLTVL.

This clonotype was recorded a few times. This CDR3 reads CASSPLGQAPAEAFF. The CDR3, as DNA: TGTGCCAGCAGCCCCCTGGGACAGGCTCCTGCTGAAGCTTTCTTT. V and J are TRBV9 and TRBJ1-1; 8 bases align to TRBD1. CDR3 length: 15 residues. The V gene end was trimmed by 4 bases and the J gene end by 6 bases; junction bases not matched to a gene: 11. The germline V gene has CDR1 SGDLS and CDR2 YYNGEE.

This clonotype has at least ten counts. The chain has TRBV19 and TRBJ2-7; 10 nucleotides line up with TRBD1. The CDR3 loop spans 15 amino acids. Germline V lookup: CDR1 LNHDA, CDR2 SQIVND (reference sequence). V lost 5 bases and J lost 3; bases outside the gene matches: 7. Here the CDR3 reads CASSPRTGGSYEQYF. DNA of the CDR3: TGTGCCAGTAGTCCCAGGACAGGGGGTAGCTACGAGCAGTACTTC.